The 5 T cell receptor beta chains in this list originate from one sample, sequenced in a study of shared clonotypes between healthy human individuals (dated by TCRdb to 2018 to 2020). CD8 naive samples were CD45RO-negative cells positively selected for CCR7, giving a CD45RA+CCR7+ population that excluded TemRA cells. Receptors were amplified or captured by the immunoSEQ multiplex PCR assay. This immuneACCESS table, as held by TCRdb, lists in-frame sequences with V and J called but not all clones. Of the missing ones, under half trace to an unresolved V gene in checked studies; the others have no known cause. The sample includes around 2,000,000 clones, with roughly 91% observed a single time. 1.5% to 2% of the sample is taken by the ten largest. The sequenced sample was naive CD8+ T cells from PBMCs. The sample's cell subset or site label, in plain terms: CD45RA+CCR7+. The source of these receptors is a man younger than 30 in good health. Some clones in this sample may be carry-over from other donors' samples.

V usage is TRBV28 and J usage is TRBJ2-7; 8 bases fit TRBD1. The CDR3 sequence is 14 residues long. The germline CDR1 and CDR2 sequences are MDHEN and SYDVKM. V lost 6 bases and J lost 5; bases outside the gene matches: 9. CDR3 nucleotide sequence: TGTGCCAGCAGCAGGACAGGGTTTGCTCACGAGCAGTACTTC. Translating it yields CASSRTGFAHEQYF.

The J gene is TRBJ2-3, the V gene TRBV28; 7 nucleotides align to TRBD1. The germline V gene has CDR1 MDHEN and CDR2 SYDVKM. The V and J ends lost 6 bases and 4 bases, in that order; junction bases with no gene match: 10. This CDR3 contains 15 residues. CDR3 coding DNA: TGTGCCAGCAGCCTTCGGACAGGTCACTCAGATACGCAGTATTTT. Its translation is CASSLRTGHSDTQYF.

This chain uses TRBV7-9 with TRBJ2-7; no clear D. The CDR3 length is 16 residues. The V gene lost 2 bases and the J gene lost 0 bases, with 14 bases spanning the gap. CDR1 and CDR2 (germline): SEHNR, FQNEAQ (reference sequence). In DNA, the CDR3 is TGTGCCAGCAGCTTAACACAACTCCATCCCTCCTACGAGCAGTACTTC. Its protein is CASSLTQLHPSYEQYF.

The chain recombines TRBV19 with TRBJ1-1; 9 positions agree with TRBD1. With V trimmed by 10 bases and J by 8 bases, 14 bases remained unmatched. The CDR3 length is 14 residues. CDR1 is LNHDA, CDR2 SQIVND, per germline (reference sequence). CDR3 in amino acids: CATGSDRGKREAFF. CDR3 in DNA: TGTGCCACGGGGTCGGACAGGGGTAAGAGGGAAGCTTTCTTT. Full variable domain (outside the CDR3, taken from reference TRBV19 and TRBJ1-1): DGGITQSPKYLFRKEGQNVTLSCEQNLNHDAMYWYRQDPGQGLRLIYYSQIVNDFQKGDIAEGYSVSREKKESFPLTVTSAQKNPTAFYLCATGSDRGKREAFFGQGTRLTVV.

The table lists this clone with a count of one. V and J are TRBV9 and TRBJ1-4, with D possibly matching TRBD1 (5 bases). Between the trimmed V and J ends, which lost 4 bases and 5 bases, there was a span of 15 bases. Germline assignment: CDR1 SGDLS and CDR2 YYNGEE. There are 15 residues in the CDR3. The CDR3 loop reads CASSPPGPGNEKLFF. Here the CDR3 DNA reads TGTGCCAGCAGCCCCCCGGGACCGGGGAATGAAAAACTGTTTTTT.